One sample yielded the 3 T cell receptor beta chains listed below, sequenced in a study of blood T cell repertoires in COVID-19. The assay was immunoSEQ multiplex PCR, and TCRdb's table has in-frame clones only and misses some. The sample gives 400,000 to 550,000 clones, roughly 91% of which show up once; roughly 4.3% is in the top ten. The sequenced sample was peripheral blood. The receptors derive from a woman younger than 45 with acute or convalescent COVID-19.

This rearrangement joins TRBV4-1 to TRBJ1-5; no definite D call. V was trimmed by 3 bases and J by 0 bases, leaving 9 bases between them. The CDR3 contains 15 residues. Germline values: CDR1 MGHRA, CDR2 YSYEKL. The CDR3 protein is CASSQEAHSNQPQHF. In DNA form, the CDR3 reads TGCGCCAGCAGCCAGGAGGCCCATAGCAATCAGCCCCAGCATTTT.

V gene TRBV5-1 combines with J gene TRBJ2-3; 10 bases map to TRBD2. The CDR3 runs to 16 residues. Losses at the gene ends were 7 bases for V and 7 bases for J; bases not matched to a gene: 15. Germline V CDR1 and CDR2: SGHRS, YFSETQ. CDR3 sequence reads: CASGRSSGGAGNTQYF. The CDR3 region has the DNA TGCGCCAGCGGAAGATCGAGCGGGGGGGCCGGGAATACGCAGTATTTT. The full variable domain, in which reference TRBV5-1 and TRBJ2-3 provide the parts outside the CDR3, is KAGVTQTPRYLIKTRGQQVTLSCSPISGHRSVSWYQQTPGQGLQFLFEYFSETQRNKGNFPGRFSGRQFSNSRSEMNVSTLELGDSALYLCASGRSSGGAGNTQYFGPGTRLTVL.

This clone was recorded once. The rearrangement joins TRBV7-9 to TRBJ1-2; unclear D gene. Germline V gene sequence: CDR1 SEHNR, CDR2 FQNEAQ (reference sequence). This CDR3 is 14 amino acids long. Between the trimmed V and J ends, which lost 1 base and 1 base, there was a span of 7 bases. This CDR3 reads CASSLDRSNYGYTF. In DNA, the CDR3 is TGTGCCAGCAGCTTAGACAGAAGTAACTATGGCTACACCTTC.